This TCR beta chain appears in the sequencing data of a study of T cell responses to AZD1222 COVID-19 vaccine. The wider study: Second doses that came at about 4 or about 12 weeks were put together. Findings and limits, study-wide: Repertoire samples came only from after the peak T cell response. Researchers report vaccine-associated CD4 TCRs spanning spike, with dominance at 160-218 and 743-854. Within unmutated variant regions lay the reported targets of nearly half of spike-specific TCRs.

Note on this clone: Its antigen is undetermined.

Assay: immunoSEQ multiplex PCR; the TCRdb copy retains only in-frame clones and omits some. The data contain 77,000 or so clones, 80% to 90% of them singletons. Per the germline V gene, CDR1 is KGHSH and CDR2 is LQKENI. The CDR3 is made up of 12 amino acids. Trimming removed 3 bases at V and 6 bases at J, with 7 bases between. The sequence was collected from an adult in good health. The input for sequencing was peripheral blood, taken on day 0 of AZD1222 vaccination. The V gene is TRBV18, the J gene TRBJ2-3; D is uncertain. In DNA, the CDR3 is TGTGCCAGCTCACCGATGGGGGATACGCAGTATTTT. This codes for CASSPMGDTQYF. The complete variable domain, with remaining parts taken from reference TRBV18 and TRBJ2-3, reads NAGVMQNPRHLVRRRGQEARLRCSPMKGHSHVYWYRQLPEEGLKFMVYLQKENIIDESGMPKERFSAEFPKEGPSILRIQQVVRGDSAAYFCASSPMGDTQYFGPGTRLTVL.